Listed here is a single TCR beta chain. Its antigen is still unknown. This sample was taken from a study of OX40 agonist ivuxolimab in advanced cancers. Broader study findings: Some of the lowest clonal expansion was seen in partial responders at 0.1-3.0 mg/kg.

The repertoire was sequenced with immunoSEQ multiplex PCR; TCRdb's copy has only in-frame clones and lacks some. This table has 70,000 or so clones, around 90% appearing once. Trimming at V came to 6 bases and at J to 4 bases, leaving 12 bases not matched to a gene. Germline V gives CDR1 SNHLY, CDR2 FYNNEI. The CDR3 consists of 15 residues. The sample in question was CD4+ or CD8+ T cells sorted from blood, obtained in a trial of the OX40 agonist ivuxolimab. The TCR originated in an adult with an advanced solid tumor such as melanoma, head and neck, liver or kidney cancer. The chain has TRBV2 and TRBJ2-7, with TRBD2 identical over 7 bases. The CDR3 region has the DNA TGTGCCAGCAGGCGTGGCGGGAGAGTAGAGTACGAGCAGTACTTC. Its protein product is CASRRGGRVEYEQYF.